These T cell receptor beta chains were read from a single sample in a study of human thymus T cells. TCRdb keeps only in-frame clones here, not all; method: immunoSEQ multiplex PCR. Of about 78,000 clones in the sample, roughly 96% were seen once. What was sequenced was thymus tissue. The receptors were sampled from a boy younger than two with a congenital heart defect but otherwise immunologically healthy. Each CDR3 is given with its conserved first and last residue. A D gene is named only where the DNA matches it firmly. Clone size is stated in some rows and not others, as once, few, many or a class when expanded.

clone_size	v_call	d_call	j_call	cdr3_aa	cdr3_nt
.	TRBV11-2	.	TRBJ2-7	CASSLVNDSPYEQYF	TGTGCCAGCAGCTTAGTGAACGACAGTCCCTACGAGCAGTACTTC
few	TRBV5-3	.	TRBJ2-7	CARSFRLGSSYEQYF	TGTGCCAGAAGCTTTAGACTAGGAAGTTCCTACGAGCAGTACTTC
.	TRBV6-1	.	TRBJ2-7	CATLRGHNSYEQYF	TGTGCCACCCTTAGGGGACACAACTCCTACGAGCAGTACTTC
.	TRBV29-1	TRBD1	TRBJ1-1	CSVYRGRDTEAFF	TGCAGCGTGTACAGGGGGCGGGACACTGAAGCTTTCTTT
.	TRBV27	TRBD2	TRBJ2-1	CASSLRVYRLAGGPVNEQFF	TGTGCCAGCAGTTTAAGGGTGTACCGACTAGCGGGAGGGCCGGTGAATGAGCAGTTCTTC
.	TRBV5-6	TRBD2	TRBJ2-1	CASSPATWASGGARNEQFF	TGTGCCAGCAGCCCCGCCACCTGGGCTAGCGGGGGGGCAAGGAATGAGCAGTTCTTC
.	TRBV28	TRBD2	TRBJ2-1	CASSFDLAVDEQFF	TGTGCCAGCAGTTTTGACCTAGCGGTGGATGAGCAGTTCTTC
.	TRBV19	TRBD1	TRBJ2-1	CASSVRTGVNEQFF	TGTGCCAGTAGTGTTAGGACAGGGGTTAATGAGCAGTTCTTC
.	TRBV11-2	TRBD1	TRBJ1-4	CASSWGQGGKLFF	TGTGCCAGCAGCTGGGGACAGGGAGGAAAACTGTTTTTT
once	TRBV30	TRBD1	TRBJ1-2	CAWSDRGDYGYTF	TGTGCCTGGAGTGACAGGGGAGACTATGGCTACACCTTC
.	TRBV5-4	TRBD1	TRBJ2-2	CASSLARDRVVNTGELFF	TGTGCCAGCAGCTTGGCCCGGGACAGGGTAGTAAACACCGGGGAGCTGTTTTTT
once	TRBV29-1	.	TRBJ2-3	CSVEDRLRDAQYF	TGCAGCGTTGAAGACCGGCTGCGGGACGCGCAGTATTTT
.	TRBV5-4	.	TRBJ2-1	CASRPSPTGPSYNEQFF	TGTGCCAGCAGACCGAGTCCTACGGGACCCTCCTACAATGAGCAGTTCTTC
.	TRBV13	TRBD1	TRBJ1-1	CASSLTHRDRGSPNTEAFF	TGTGCCAGCAGCTTGACGCACCGGGACAGGGGGAGTCCGAACACTGAAGCTTTCTTT
.	TRBV13	.	TRBJ1-4	CASSLGKNVGSTNEKLFF	TGTGCCAGCAGCTTAGGAAAAAACGTAGGATCAACTAATGAAAAACTGTTTTTT
.	TRBV27	.	TRBJ1-2	CASSLSRGRNYGYTF	TGTGCCAGCAGTTTATCGAGGGGCCGGAACTATGGCTACACCTTC
.	TRBV10-2	.	TRBJ2-7	CASRRKTGGVSYEQYF	TGCGCCAGCAGGAGGAAGACAGGAGGGGTTTCCTACGAGCAGTACTTC
.	TRBV14	.	TRBJ1-1	CASSQDAGEQGNTEAFF	TGTGCCAGCAGCCAAGATGCCGGGGAGCAGGGGAACACTGAAGCTTTCTTT
.	TRBV27	.	TRBJ2-7	CASSPPLVGSF	TGTGCCAGCAGTCCTCCACTAGTCGGGAGCTTC
.	TRBV12-2	.	TRBJ2-7	CASRPGSRDRPYEQYF	TGTGCAAGTCGCCCAGGGTCTCGGGACCGTCCCTACGAGCAGTACTTC
.	TRBV11-1	.	TRBJ2-7	CASSLRLPYEQYF	TGTGCCAGCAGCTTACGACTGCCCTACGAGCAGTACTTC
.	TRBV7-2	.	TRBJ2-6	CASSSRSSGANVLTF	TGTGCCAGCAGCTCCCGAAGCTCTGGGGCCAACGTCCTGACTTTC
.	TRBV7-2	.	TRBJ1-1	CASSLDLRSTEAFF	TGTGCCAGCAGCCTAGATCTAAGGAGCACTGAAGCTTTCTTT
.	TRBV27	TRBD1	TRBJ1-1	CASRKSRRDRDTEAFF	TGTGCCAGCAGAAAATCAAGGAGGGACAGGGACACTGAAGCTTTCTTT
.	TRBV18	TRBD1	TRBJ2-3	CASSPDRTTDTQYF	TGTGCCAGCTCCCCGGACAGGACCACAGATACGCAGTATTTT
.	TRBV15	.	TRBJ2-1	CATSRDLGTGNSYNEQFF	TGTGCCACCAGCAGAGATCTCGGAACGGGGAACTCCTACAATGAGCAGTTCTTC
.	TRBV5-1	TRBD1	TRBJ1-1	CASMHSPGGQGTEAFF	TGCGCCAGCATGCATTCACCAGGGGGGCAAGGCACTGAAGCTTTCTTT
.	TRBV18	.	TRBJ2-1	CASSPPSGRGGGEQFF	TGTGCCAGCTCACCACCGTCAGGCAGGGGAGGCGGTGAGCAGTTCTTC
.	TRBV7-9	.	TRBJ1-1	CASSFRDTEAFF	TGTGCCAGCAGCTTTAGGGACACTGAAGCTTTCTTT
.	TRBV5-1	TRBD1	TRBJ1-1	CASSFRDRDGGGTEAFF	TGCGCCAGCAGCTTCCGGGACAGGGATGGCGGCGGCACTGAAGCTTTCTTT
.	TRBV7-6	.	TRBJ2-7	CASSLGRFAQNEQYF	TGTGCCAGCAGCCTAGGAAGATTCGCGCAAAACGAGCAGTACTTC
.	TRBV5-6	TRBD1	TRBJ2-5	CASSSRTGGRFPWFETQYF	TGTGCCAGCAGCTCTCGGACAGGGGGCCGTTTTCCTTGGTTTGAGACCCAGTACTTC
.	TRBV6-1	TRBD2	TRBJ2-7	CASREGAGELVWEQYF	TGTGCCAGCAGAGAAGGAGCGGGAGAGCTTGTATGGGAGCAGTACTTC
.	TRBV6-6	.	TRBJ2-4	CASSSGTSILNIQYF	TGTGCCAGCAGCTCCGGGACATCGATTTTAAACATTCAGTACTTC
.	TRBV10-2	TRBD2	TRBJ2-4	CASSGSGKNIQYF	TGCGCCAGCAGCGGTAGCGGGAAAAACATTCAGTACTTC
.	TRBV5-4	.	TRBJ1-1	CASSPTGVMNTEAFF	TGTGCCAGCAGCCCTACAGGAGTAATGAACACTGAAGCTTTCTTT
.	TRBV11-2	.	TRBJ2-7	CASSSPPLSGEQYF	TGTGCCAGCAGCTCCCCCCCCTTGAGCGGTGAGCAGTACTTC
.	TRBV4-1	.	TRBJ1-5	CASSQDRMGHPIQPQHF	TGCGCCAGCAGCCAAGATCGGATGGGACACCCAATTCAGCCCCAGCATTTT
.	TRBV4-1	TRBD1	TRBJ1-3	CASSQERPRGILDRDGNTIYF	TGCGCCAGCAGCCAAGAACGGCCGAGAGGAATTCTGGACAGGGATGGAAACACCATATATTTT
.	TRBV14	TRBD1	TRBJ1-1	CASGDRATEAFF	TGTGCCAGCGGAGACAGGGCCACTGAAGCTTTCTTT
.	TRBV27	.	TRBJ1-2	CASRPPGQSSNYGYTF	TGTGCCAGCAGACCACCGGGGCAGAGCTCTAACTATGGCTACACCTTC
.	TRBV19	TRBD1	TRBJ1-1	CASSIRDRVHTEAFF	TGTGCCAGTAGTATCCGGGACAGGGTTCACACTGAAGCTTTCTTT
.	TRBV9	.	TRBJ2-7	CASSVSIGPDYEQYF	TGTGCCAGCAGCGTAAGCATCGGCCCAGACTACGAGCAGTACTTC
.	TRBV28	.	TRBJ1-1	CASSHGADTEAFF	TGTGCCAGCAGCCACGGGGCGGACACTGAAGCTTTCTTT
.	TRBV6-5	.	TRBJ1-1	CATRSLGRASEAFF	TGTGCCACCCGCTCTCTCGGCAGGGCAAGTGAAGCTTTCTTT
.	TRBV2	.	TRBJ1-2	CASPTGTLSNYGYTF	TGTGCCAGCCCAACCGGGACACTATCTAACTATGGCTACACCTTC
.	TRBV6-6	.	TRBJ1-5	CASSKGLIRNQPQHF	TGTGCCAGCTCCAAGGGCCTAATTCGCAATCAGCCCCAGCATTTT
.	TRBV28	.	TRBJ2-5	CASSWTVQETQYF	TGTGCCAGCAGTTGGACAGTCCAAGAGACCCAGTACTTC
.	TRBV7-8	.	TRBJ2-3	CASSLPGLGGDTQYF	TGTGCCAGCAGCCTCCCGGGACTGGGCGGAGATACGCAGTATTTT
.	TRBV7-2	.	TRBJ1-1	CASSRIKGPRTAFF	TGTGCCAGCAGCCGTATTAAGGGCCCTAGGACAGCTTTCTTT
.	TRBV14	.	TRBJ2-1	CASSQEEKQFF	TGTGCCAGCAGCCAAGAAGAAAAGCAATTCTTC
.	TRBV7-9	TRBD1	TRBJ1-2	CASSLGSGGHGYTF	TGTGCCAGCAGCTTAGGTTCAGGGGGTCATGGCTACACCTTC
.	TRBV7-2	.	TRBJ1-1	CASSLVLLNTEAFF	TGTGCCAGCAGCTTAGTTCTATTGAACACTGAAGCTTTCTTT
once	TRBV14	.	TRBJ2-3	CASSPTGRRSSTDTQYF	TGTGCCAGCAGCCCGACCGGTCGGCGGTCTAGCACAGATACGCAGTATTTT